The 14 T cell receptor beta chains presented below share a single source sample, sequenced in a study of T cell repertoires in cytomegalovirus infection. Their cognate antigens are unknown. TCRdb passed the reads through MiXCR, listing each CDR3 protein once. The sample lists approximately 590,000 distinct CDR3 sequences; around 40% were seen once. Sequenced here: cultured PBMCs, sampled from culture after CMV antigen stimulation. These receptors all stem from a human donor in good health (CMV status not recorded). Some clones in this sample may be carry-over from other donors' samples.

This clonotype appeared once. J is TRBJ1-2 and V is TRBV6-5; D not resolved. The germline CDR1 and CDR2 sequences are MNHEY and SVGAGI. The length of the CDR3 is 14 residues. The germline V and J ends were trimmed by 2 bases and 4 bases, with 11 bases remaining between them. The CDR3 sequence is CASSYRNTAYGYTF. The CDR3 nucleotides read TGTGCCAGCAGTTACCGAAACACAGCCTATGGCTACACCTTC.

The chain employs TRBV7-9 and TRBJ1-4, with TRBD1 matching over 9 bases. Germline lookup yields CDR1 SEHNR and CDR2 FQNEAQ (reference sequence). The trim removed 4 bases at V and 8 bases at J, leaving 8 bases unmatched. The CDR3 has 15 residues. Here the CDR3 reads CASSSYRGLREKLFF. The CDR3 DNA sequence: TGTGCCAGCAGCTCCTACAGGGGGCTAAGGGAAAAACTGTTTTTT.

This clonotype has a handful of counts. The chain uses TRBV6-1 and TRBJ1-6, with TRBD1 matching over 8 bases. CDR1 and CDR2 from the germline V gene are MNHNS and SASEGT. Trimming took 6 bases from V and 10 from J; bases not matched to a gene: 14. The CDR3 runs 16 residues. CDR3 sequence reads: CASRSSTGTGSSPLHF. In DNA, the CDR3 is TGTGCCAGCAGGTCTAGCACCGGGACAGGTTCCTCACCCCTCCACTTT.

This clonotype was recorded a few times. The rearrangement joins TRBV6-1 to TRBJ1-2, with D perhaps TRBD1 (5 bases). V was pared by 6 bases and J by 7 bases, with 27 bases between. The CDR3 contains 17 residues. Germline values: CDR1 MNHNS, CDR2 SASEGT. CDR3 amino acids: CASRQGAWSQGVGGYTF. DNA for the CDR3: TGTGCCAGCAGACAAGGAGCATGGTCCCAGGGCGTTGGTGGCTACACCTTC.

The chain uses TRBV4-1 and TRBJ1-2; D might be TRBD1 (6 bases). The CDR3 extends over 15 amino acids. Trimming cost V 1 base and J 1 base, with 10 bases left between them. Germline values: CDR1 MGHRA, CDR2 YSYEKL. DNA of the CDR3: TGCGCCAGCAGCCAAGGGACAGAACTTAACTATGGCTACACCTTC. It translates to CASSQGTELNYGYTF.

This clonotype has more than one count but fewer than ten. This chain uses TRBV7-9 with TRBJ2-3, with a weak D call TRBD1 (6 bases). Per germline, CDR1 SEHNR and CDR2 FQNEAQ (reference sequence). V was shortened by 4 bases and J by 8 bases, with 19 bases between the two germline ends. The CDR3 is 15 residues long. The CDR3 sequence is CASSSYRTSRGTQYF. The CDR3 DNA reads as TGTGCCAGCAGCTCCTACCGGACCTCCAGGGGTACGCAGTATTTT.

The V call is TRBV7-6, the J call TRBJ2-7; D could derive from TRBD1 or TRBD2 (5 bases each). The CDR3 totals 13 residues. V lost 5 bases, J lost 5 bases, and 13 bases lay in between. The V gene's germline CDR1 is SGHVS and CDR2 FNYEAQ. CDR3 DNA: TGTGCCAGCAGCGGGACCGTAAGCCACGAGCAGTACTTC. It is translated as CASSGTVSHEQYF.

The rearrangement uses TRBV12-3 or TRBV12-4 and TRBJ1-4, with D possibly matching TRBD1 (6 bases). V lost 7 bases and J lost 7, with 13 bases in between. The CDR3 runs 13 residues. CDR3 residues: CASNAGAGEKLFF. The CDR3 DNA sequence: TGTGCCAGCAACGCAGGGGCGGGTGAAAAACTGTTTTTT.

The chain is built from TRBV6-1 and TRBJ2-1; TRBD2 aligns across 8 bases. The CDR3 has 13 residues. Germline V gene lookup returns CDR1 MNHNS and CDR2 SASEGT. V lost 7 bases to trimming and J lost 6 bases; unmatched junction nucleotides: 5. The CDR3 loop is CASTGTRLNEQFF. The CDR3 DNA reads TGTGCCAGCACCGGGACTAGGCTCAATGAGCAGTTCTTC.

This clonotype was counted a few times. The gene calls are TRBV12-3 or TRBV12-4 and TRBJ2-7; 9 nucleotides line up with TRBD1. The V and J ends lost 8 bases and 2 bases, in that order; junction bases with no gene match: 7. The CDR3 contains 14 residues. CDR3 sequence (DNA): TGTGCCAGCGCCTGGGGGACAGGGCCCTACGAGCAGTACTTC. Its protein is CASAWGTGPYEQYF.

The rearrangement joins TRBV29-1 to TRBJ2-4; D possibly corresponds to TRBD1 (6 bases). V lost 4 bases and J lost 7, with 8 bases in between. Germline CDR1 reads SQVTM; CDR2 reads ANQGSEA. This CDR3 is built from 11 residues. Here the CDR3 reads CSVAQGNIQYF. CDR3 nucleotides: TGCAGCGTTGCACAGGGCAACATTCAGTACTTC.

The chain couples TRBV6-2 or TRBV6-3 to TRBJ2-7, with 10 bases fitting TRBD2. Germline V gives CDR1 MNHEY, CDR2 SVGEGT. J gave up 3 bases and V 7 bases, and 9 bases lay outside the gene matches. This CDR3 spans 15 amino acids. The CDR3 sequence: CASTHPASGSYEQYF. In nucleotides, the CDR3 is TGTGCCAGCACCCACCCGGCTAGCGGGAGCTACGAGCAGTACTTC.

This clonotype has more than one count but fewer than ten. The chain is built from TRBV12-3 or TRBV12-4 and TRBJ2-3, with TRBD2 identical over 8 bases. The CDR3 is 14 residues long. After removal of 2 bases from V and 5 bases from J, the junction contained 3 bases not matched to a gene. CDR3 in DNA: TGTGCCAGCAGTTTAAGCCTAGCGGGAGATACGCAGTATTTT. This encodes CASSLSLAGDTQYF.

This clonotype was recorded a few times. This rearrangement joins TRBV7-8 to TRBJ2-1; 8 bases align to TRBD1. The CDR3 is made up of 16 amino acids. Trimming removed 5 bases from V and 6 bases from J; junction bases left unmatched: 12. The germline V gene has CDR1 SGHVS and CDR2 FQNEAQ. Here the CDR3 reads CASSPPGTGQLNEQFF. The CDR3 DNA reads TGTGCCAGCAGCCCCCCGGGGACAGGCCAGCTCAATGAGCAGTTCTTC.